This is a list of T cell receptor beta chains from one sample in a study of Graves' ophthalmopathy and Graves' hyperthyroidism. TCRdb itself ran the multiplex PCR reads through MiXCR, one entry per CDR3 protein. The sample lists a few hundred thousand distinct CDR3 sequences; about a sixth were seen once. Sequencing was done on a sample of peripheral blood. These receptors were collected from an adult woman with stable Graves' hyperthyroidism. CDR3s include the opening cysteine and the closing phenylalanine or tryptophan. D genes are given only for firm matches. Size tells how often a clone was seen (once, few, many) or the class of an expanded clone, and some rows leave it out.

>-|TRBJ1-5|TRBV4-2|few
CASSQDQGSNQPQHF
TGTGCCAGCAGCCAAGATCAGGGTAGCAATCAGCCCCAGCATTTT
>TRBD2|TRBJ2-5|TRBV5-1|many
CASSLSSGRPEETQYF
TGCGCCAGCAGCTTGTCTAGCGGGAGGCCCGAAGAGACCCAGTACTTC
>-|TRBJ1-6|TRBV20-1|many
CSARQRDNSPLHF
TGCAGTGCTAGACAGCGAGATAATTCACCCCTCCACTTT
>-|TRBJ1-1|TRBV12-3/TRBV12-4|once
CASSLPYTEAFF
TGTGCCAGCAGCCTTCCCTACACTGAAGCTTTCTTT
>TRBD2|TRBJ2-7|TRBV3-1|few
CASSQNAGGGKTYEQYF
TGTGCCAGCAGCCAAAACGCGGGAGGTGGAAAAACCTACGAGCAGTACTTC
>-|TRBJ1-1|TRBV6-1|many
CASRESRVDTEAFF
TGTGCCAGCAGGGAAAGTCGCGTGGACACTGAAGCTTTCTTT
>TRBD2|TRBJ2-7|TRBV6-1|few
CASPGLAGRVYEQYF
TGTGCCAGCCCGGGACTAGCGGGAAGGGTGTACGAGCAGTACTTC
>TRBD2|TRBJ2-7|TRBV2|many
CASSETAGATYEQYF
TGTGCCAGCAGTGAAACGGCGGGAGCGACCTACGAGCAGTACTTC
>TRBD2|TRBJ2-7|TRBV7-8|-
CASSLANRLAGAREQYF
TGTGCCAGCAGCTTAGCGAATAGACTAGCGGGAGCGCGCGAGCAGTACTTC
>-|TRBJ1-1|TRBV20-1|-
CSAPEQKGRDTEAFF
TGCAGTGCCCCGGAACAGAAGGGACGGGACACTGAAGCTTTCTTT
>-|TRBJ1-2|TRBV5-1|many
CASSPNAGVGDYGYTF
TGCGCCAGCAGCCCAAACGCAGGGGTAGGCGACTATGGCTACACCTTC
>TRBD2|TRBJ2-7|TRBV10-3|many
CAIRREGLYEQYF
TGTGCCATCAGGCGGGAGGGCCTCTACGAGCAGTACTTC
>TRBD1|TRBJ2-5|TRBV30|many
CASAGDREGETQYF
TGTGCCTCGGCGGGGGACAGGGAAGGAGAGACCCAGTACTTC
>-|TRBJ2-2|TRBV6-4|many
CASSAVTGELFF
TGTGCCAGCAGTGCGGTAACCGGGGAGCTGTTTTTT
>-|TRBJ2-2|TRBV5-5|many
CASSLATGELFF
TGTGCCAGCAGCTTAGCCACCGGGGAGCTGTTTTTT
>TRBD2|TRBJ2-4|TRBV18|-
CASSPTFLSAGGPGEKFF
TGTGCCAGCTCACCCACGTTTTTATCAGCGGGAGGGCCTGGTGAGAAGTTCTTC
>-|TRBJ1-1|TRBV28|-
CASSPSGVCPTEAFF
TGTGCCAGCAGTCCATCAGGGGTCTGTCCCACTGAAGCTTTCTTT
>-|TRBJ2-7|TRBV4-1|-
CASSQGQIPYEQYF
TGCGCCAGCAGCCAAGGACAGATTCCCTACGAGCAGTACTTC
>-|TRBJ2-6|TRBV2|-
CASTVQGVFSGANVLTF
TGTGCCAGCACTGTCCAGGGAGTTTTCTCTGGGGCCAACGTCCTGACTTTC
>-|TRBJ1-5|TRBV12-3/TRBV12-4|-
CASSLNLGGYSNQPQHF
TGTGCCAGCAGTCTAAACCTGGGGGGGTATAGCAATCAGCCCCAGCATTTT
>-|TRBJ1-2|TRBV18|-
CASSPDRDPRPYGYTF
TGTGCCAGCTCACCAGACCGGGACCCTAGGCCCTATGGCTACACCTTC
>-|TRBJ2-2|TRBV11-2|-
CASSLPRGTGRTGELFF
TGTGCCAGCAGCTTACCCCGAGGAACAGGGAGAACCGGGGAGCTGTTTTTT
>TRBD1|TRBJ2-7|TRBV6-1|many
CASRDRGNYEQYF
TGTGCCAGCAGAGACAGGGGGAATTACGAGCAGTACTTC
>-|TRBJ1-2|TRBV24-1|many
CATSDSGRANYGYTF
TGTGCCACCAGTGATTCGGGGCGGGCTAACTATGGCTACACCTTC
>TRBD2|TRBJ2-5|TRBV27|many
CASSLGVAGVGETQYF
TGTGCCAGCAGTTTAGGCGTAGCGGGAGTGGGGGAGACCCAGTACTTC
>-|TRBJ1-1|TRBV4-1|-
CASSPGLWNTEAFF
TGCGCCAGCAGCCCGGGACTTTGGAACACTGAAGCTTTCTTT
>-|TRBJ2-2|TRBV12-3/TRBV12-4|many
CASRWRRNTGELFF
TGTGCCAGTAGATGGCGGCGAAACACCGGGGAGCTGTTTTTT
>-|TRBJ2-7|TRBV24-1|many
CATSVRIPKAGNSYEQYF
TGTGCCACCAGTGTGAGAATCCCTAAGGCAGGCAACTCCTACGAGCAGTACTTC
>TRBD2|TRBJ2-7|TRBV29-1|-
CSVASGGGVGYEQYF
TGCAGCGTTGCCTCGGGGGGAGGGGTTGGGTACGAGCAGTACTTC
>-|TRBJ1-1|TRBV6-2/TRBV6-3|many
CASSSWDESWGTAFF
TGTGCCAGCAGTTCATGGGACGAATCCTGGGGGACAGCTTTCTTT
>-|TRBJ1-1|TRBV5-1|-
CASSLAAGPNTEAFF
TGCGCCAGCAGCTTGGCCGCAGGGCCGAACACTGAAGCTTTCTTT
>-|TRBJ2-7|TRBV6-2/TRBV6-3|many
CASSDSFISSYEQYF
TGTGCCAGCAGTGACAGCTTCATCAGCTCCTACGAGCAGTACTTC
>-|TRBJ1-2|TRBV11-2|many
CASSLRGSNYGYTF
TGTGCCAGCAGCTTGCGGGGATCGAACTATGGCTACACCTTC
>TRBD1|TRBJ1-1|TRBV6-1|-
CASRPQTGIDTEAFF
TGTGCCAGCAGACCTCAGACAGGGATTGACACTGAAGCTTTCTTT